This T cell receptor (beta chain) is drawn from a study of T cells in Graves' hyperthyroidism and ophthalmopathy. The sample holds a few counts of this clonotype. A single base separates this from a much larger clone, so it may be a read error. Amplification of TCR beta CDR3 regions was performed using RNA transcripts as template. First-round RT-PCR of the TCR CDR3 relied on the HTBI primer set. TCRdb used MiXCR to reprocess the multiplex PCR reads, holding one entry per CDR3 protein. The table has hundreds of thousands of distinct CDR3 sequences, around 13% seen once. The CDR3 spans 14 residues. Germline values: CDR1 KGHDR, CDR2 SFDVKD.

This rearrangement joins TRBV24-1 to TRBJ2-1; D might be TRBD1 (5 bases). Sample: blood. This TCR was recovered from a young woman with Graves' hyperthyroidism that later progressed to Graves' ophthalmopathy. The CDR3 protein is CATSDIWQDNEQSF. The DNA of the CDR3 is TGTGCCACCAGTGATATCTGGCAGGACAATGAGCAGTCCTTC.